This paragraph reports one T cell receptor beta chain. Sequenced by immunoSEQ multiplex PCR; TCRdb stores in-frame clones only, minus some. The sample shows 640,000 or so clones, around 87% of them seen only once. These data come from a study of shared T cell receptors in the human thymus. This CDR3 is 15 amino acids long. The trim removed 1 base at V and 2 bases at J, leaving 6 bases unmatched. CDR1 and CDR2 from the germline V gene are SGHKS and YYEKEE (reference sequence). These same data were also listed under a study on human thymus T cells. Per that paper: Thymic samples were excised during corrective heart operations. Thymic and blood repertoires seemed to show skewed V and J gene use. Unrelated people showed highly overlapping thymic repertoires, related research reported.

The receptor comes from a boy in the first two years of life with a congenital heart defect. The specimen sequenced was thymocytes. J is TRBJ2-7 and V is TRBV5-5; 7 positions agree with TRBD2. The CDR3 nucleotides are TGTGCCAGCAGCTTGTTGGTAGCGGGTACCTACGAGCAGTACTTC. This translates into CASSLLVAGTYEQYF.